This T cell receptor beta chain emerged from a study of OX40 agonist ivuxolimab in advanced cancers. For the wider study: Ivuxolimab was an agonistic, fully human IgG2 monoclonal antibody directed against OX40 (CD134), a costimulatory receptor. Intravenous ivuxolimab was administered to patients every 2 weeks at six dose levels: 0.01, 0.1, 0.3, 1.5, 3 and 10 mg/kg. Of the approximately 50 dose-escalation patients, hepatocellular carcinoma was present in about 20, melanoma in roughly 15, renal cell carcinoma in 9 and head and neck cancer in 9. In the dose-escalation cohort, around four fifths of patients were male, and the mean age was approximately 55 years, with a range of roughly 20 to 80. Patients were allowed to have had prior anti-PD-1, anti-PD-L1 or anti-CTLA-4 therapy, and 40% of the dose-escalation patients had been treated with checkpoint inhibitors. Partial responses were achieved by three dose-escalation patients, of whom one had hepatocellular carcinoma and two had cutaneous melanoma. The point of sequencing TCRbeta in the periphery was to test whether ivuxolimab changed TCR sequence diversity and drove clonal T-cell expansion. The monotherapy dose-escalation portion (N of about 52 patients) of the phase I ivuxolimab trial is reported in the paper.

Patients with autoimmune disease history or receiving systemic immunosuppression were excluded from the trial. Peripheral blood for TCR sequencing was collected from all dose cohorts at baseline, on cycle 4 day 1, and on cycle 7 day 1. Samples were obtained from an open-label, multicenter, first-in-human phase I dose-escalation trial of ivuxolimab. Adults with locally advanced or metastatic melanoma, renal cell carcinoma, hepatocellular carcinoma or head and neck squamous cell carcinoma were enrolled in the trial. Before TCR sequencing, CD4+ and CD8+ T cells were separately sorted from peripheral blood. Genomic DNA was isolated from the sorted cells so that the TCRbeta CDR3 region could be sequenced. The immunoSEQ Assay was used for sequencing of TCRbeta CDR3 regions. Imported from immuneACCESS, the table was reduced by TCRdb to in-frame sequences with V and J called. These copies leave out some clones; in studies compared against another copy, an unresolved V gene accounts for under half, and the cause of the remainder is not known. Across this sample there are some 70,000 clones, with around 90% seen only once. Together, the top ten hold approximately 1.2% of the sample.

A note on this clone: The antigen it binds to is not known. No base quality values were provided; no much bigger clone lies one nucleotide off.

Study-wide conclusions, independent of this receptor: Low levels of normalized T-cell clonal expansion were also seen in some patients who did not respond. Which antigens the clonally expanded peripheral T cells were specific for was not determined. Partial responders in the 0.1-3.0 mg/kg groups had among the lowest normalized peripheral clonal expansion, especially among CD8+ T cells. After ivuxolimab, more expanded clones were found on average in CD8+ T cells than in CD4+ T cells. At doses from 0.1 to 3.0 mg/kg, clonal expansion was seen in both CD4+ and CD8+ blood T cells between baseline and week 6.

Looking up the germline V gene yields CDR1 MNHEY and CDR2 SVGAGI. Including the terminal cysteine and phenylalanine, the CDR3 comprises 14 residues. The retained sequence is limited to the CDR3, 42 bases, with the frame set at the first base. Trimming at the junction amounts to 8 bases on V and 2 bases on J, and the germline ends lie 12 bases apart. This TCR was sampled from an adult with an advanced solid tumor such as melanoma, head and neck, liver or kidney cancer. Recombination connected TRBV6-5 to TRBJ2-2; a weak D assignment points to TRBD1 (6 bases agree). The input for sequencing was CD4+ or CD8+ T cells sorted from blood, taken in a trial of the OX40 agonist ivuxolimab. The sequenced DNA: TGTGCCAGCGCTCGGGACACAAACACCGGGGAGCTGTTTTTT. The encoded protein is CASARDTNTGELFF.